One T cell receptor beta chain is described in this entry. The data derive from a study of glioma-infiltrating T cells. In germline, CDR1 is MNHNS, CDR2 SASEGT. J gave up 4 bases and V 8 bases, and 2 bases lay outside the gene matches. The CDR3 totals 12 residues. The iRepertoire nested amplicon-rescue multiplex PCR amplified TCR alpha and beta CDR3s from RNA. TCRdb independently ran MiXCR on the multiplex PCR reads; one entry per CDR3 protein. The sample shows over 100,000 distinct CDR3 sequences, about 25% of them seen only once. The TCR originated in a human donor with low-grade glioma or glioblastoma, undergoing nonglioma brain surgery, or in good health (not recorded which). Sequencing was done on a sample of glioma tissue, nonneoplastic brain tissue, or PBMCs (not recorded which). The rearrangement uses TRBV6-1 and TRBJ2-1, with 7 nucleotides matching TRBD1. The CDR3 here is CASWTGYNEQFF. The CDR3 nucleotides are TGTGCCAGCTGGACAGGATACAATGAGCAGTTCTTC.